The entry below describes one T cell receptor (beta chain). The target antigen is unknown. This sample is drawn from a study of graft-versus-host responses after intestinal transplantation. Study-wide context: All recipients got anti-thymocyte globulin induction, then tacrolimus and steroids for about 3 years. Notes on the study in general: After transplant, early declines in HvG clones were associated with peak levels of circulating GvH clones.

Assay used: immunoSEQ multiplex PCR; TCRdb lists only in-frame clones, some missing. The repertoire consists of approximately 38,000 clones, with around 83% occurring once and the leading ten covering 3.5%. The CDR3 covers 16 residues. The TCR originated in a human patient who received an intestinal transplant, so some T cells may come from the graft donor. Material: PBMCs, obtained less than 1,400 days after transplant. V and J are TRBV22-1 and TRBJ1-6; TRBD1, as called in the table, went unchecked against the DNA. TRBV22-1 is deemed a pseudogene. Here the CDR3 DNA reads TGTCCTGGGAGCGCCCCTACTACAGGGGTGGAGTCACCCCTCCACTTT. Its protein product is CPGSAPTTGVESPLHF.